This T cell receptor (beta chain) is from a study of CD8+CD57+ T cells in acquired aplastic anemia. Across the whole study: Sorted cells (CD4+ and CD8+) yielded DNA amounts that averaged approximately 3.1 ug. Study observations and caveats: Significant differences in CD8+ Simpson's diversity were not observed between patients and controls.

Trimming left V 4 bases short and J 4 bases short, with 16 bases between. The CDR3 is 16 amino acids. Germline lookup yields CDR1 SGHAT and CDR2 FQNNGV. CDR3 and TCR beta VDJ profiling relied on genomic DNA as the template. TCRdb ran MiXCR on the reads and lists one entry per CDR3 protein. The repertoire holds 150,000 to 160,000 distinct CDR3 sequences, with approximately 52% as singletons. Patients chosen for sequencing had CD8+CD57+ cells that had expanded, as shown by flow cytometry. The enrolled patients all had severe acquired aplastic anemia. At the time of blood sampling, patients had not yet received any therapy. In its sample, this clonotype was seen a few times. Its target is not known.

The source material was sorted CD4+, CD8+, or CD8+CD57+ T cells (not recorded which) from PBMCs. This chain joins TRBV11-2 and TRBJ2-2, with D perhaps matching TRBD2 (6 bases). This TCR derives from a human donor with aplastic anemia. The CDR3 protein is CASSSRTNGGTGELFF. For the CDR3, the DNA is TGTGCCAGCAGCTCACGGACTAACGGGGGCACCGGGGAGCTGTTTTTT. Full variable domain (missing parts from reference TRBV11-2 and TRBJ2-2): EAGVAQSPRYKIIEKRQSVAFWCNPISGHATLYWYQQILGQGPKLLIQFQNNGVVDDSQLPKDRFSAERLKGVDSTLKIQPAKLEDSAVYLCASSSRTNGGTGELFFGEGSRLTVL.